This T cell receptor beta chain was obtained from a study of PD-L1 blockade in urothelial cancer. Using immunoSEQ multiplex PCR, the repertoire was profiled, and TCRdb retains in-frame clones only, with some absent. Of 35,000 to 40,000 clones listed, roughly 36% are singletons. Trimming left V 3 bases short and J 2 bases short, with 14 bases between. The germline gives CDR1 SGHNT, CDR2 YENEEA. There are 15 residues in the CDR3. V and J are TRBV11-3 and TRBJ2-7; D may be TRBD1 (6 bases). This TCR was recovered from a man in his sixties with urothelial cancer. The starting material was tumor tissue, obtained before atezolizumab (anti-PD-L1) treatment. CDR3 region: CASSLRKGQAYEQYF. CDR3 DNA: TGTGCCAGCAGCTTGCGCAAGGGACAAGCCTACGAGCAGTACTTC. The whole variable domain, filled in from reference TRBV11-3 and TRBJ2-7, reads EAGVVQSPRYKIIEKKQPVAFWCNPISGHNTLYWYLQNLGQGPELLIRYENEEAVDDSQLPKDRFSAERLKGVDSTLKIQPAELGDSAVYLCASSLRKGQAYEQYFGPGTRLTVT.